This T cell receptor (beta chain) is from a study of cytomegalovirus exposure and HLA in healthy donors. On the study more broadly: HLA-typed donors contributed around 85 million unique TCRs, which were held in an early data release.

This CDR3 spans 13 amino acids. V lost 10 bases and J lost 1; bases outside the gene matches: 6. The germline CDR1 and CDR2 sequences are MDHEN and SYDVKM. 13 Jbeta primers and 60 Vbeta primers were used for the PCR. Generated by immunoSEQ multiplex PCR, the TCRdb table keeps only in-frame clones and is missing some. The table has around 110,000 clones, about 68% seen once. The source material was PBMCs. This TCR was sampled from a woman aged 40 to 50 in good health and CMV-seropositive. J is TRBJ1-1 and V is TRBV28; TRBD1 agrees at 7 bases. CDR3 DNA sequence: TGTGCCATTTTACAGGGGACGAACACTGAAGCTTTCTTT. It yields the protein CAILQGTNTEAFF.